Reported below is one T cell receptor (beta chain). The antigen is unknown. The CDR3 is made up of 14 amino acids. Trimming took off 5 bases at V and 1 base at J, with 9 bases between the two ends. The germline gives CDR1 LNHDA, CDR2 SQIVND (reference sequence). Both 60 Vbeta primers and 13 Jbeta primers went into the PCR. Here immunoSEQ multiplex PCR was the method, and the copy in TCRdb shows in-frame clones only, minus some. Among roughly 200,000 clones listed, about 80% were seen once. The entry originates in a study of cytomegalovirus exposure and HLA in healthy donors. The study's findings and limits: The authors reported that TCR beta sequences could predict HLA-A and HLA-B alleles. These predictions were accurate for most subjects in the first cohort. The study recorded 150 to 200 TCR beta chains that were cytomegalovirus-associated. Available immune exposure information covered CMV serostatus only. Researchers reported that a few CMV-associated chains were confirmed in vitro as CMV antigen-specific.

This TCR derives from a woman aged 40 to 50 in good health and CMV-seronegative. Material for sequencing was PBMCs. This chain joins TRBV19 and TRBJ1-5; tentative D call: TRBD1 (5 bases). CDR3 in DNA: TGTGCCAGTAGTCGACGACAGAGCAATCAGCCCCAGCATTTT. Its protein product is CASSRRQSNQPQHF.